These T cell receptor beta chains were read from a single sample in a study of graft-versus-host responses after intestinal transplantation. Repertoires were generated with immunoSEQ multiplex PCR, while TCRdb's copy carries only in-frame clones and drops some. The data contain more than 10,000 clones, 80% to 90% of them singletons. The sample here was PBMCs, taken around 130 days after transplant. The receptors were gathered from a human patient who received an intestinal transplant, so some T cells may come from the graft donor. CDR3s include the opening cysteine and the closing phenylalanine or tryptophan. Each record gives: clone size, J gene, V gene, D gene, CDR3 length, CDR3 protein, CDR3 DNA. A D gene is named only where the DNA matches it firmly. Clone size is given for some rows only: seen once, a few or many times, or a class if the clone is expanded.

NA	TRBJ2-7	TRBV13	NA	16	CASSLLGTGSSYEQYF	TGTGCCAGCAGCCTATTAGGGACGGGGAGCTCCTACGAGCAGTACTTC
NA	TRBJ2-1	TRBV30	NA	16	CAWSVKTLMYGYGQFF	TGTGCCTGGAGTGTAAAAACCCTCATGTATGGGTACGGGCAGTTCTTC
NA	TRBJ2-7	TRBV27	NA	14	CASSLHWDNYEQYF	TGTGCCAGCAGTTTACACTGGGACAACTACGAGCAGTACTTC
NA	TRBJ2-7	TRBV10-2	NA	14	CASRRSGSSYEQYF	TGCGCCAGCCGGAGGTCAGGGAGCTCCTACGAGCAGTACTTC
NA	TRBJ2-7	TRBV6-5	TRBD2	15	CASSYTLAGGYEQYF	TGTGCCAGCAGTTACACCCTAGCGGGGGGCTACGAGCAGTACTTC
NA	TRBJ1-1	TRBV5-1	NA	15	CASSPMGGMNTEAFF	TGCGCCAGCAGCCCAATGGGTGGGATGAACACTGAAGCTTTCTTT
NA	TRBJ2-2	TRBV6-4	NA	13	CASSDSTSGELFF	TGTGCCAGCAGTGACTCGACTAGCGGGGAGCTGTTTTTT
NA	TRBJ1-1	TRBV5-4	NA	13	CASSSGLDTEAFF	TGTGCCAGCAGCTCAGGACTCGACACTGAAGCTTTCTTT
NA	TRBJ2-5	TRBV19	NA	13	CASSLGRMETQYF	TGTGCCAGTAGTTTGGGCAGGATGGAGACCCAGTACTTC
NA	TRBJ2-7	TRBV2	NA	14	CASSEAGGTYEQYF	TGTGCCAGCAGTGAAGCAGGAGGAACCTACGAGCAGTACTTC
NA	TRBJ2-2	TRBV6-4	NA	15	CASSEGRGPTGELFF	TGTGCCAGCAGTGAAGGGCGGGGACCCACCGGGGAGCTGTTTTTT
NA	TRBJ1-1	TRBV10-2	TRBD1	12	CAVSQGFTEAFF	TGCGCCGTCTCACAGGGGTTCACTGAAGCTTTCTTT
NA	TRBJ2-7	TRBV5-4	NA	11	CASSNDYEQYF	TGTGCCAGCAGCAACGACTACGAGCAGTACTTC
NA	TRBJ1-2	TRBV18	NA	16	CASSPWDPGAQDGYTF	TGTGCCAGCTCACCCTGGGACCCGGGGGCGCAGGACGGCTACACCTTC
few	TRBJ2-1	TRBV6-5	TRBD2	14	CASSDGTSGNEQFF	TGTGCCAGCAGTGACGGGACTAGCGGGAATGAGCAGTTCTTC
NA	TRBJ2-3	TRBV13	NA	15	CASSLWSSSTDTQYF	TGTGCCAGCAGCTTATGGTCCTCTAGCACAGATACGCAGTATTTT
few	TRBJ2-7	TRBV10-1	NA	11	CASSEGLRQYF	TGCGCCAGCAGTGAGGGTCTGCGGCAGTACTTC
once	TRBJ2-1	TRBV4-1	NA	13	CASSQDSDPGQFF	TGCGCCAGCAGCCAAGATTCGGACCCTGGGCAGTTCTTC
once	TRBJ2-2	TRBV6-5	NA	15	CASSYSNVNTGELFF	TGTGCCAGCAGTTACTCGAACGTCAACACCGGGGAGCTGTTTTTT
NA	TRBJ1-6	TRBV21-1	NA	17	CASSKEVPFFGNSPLHF	TGTGCCAGCAGCAAAGAAGTGCCCTTCTTTGGGAATTCACCCCTCCACTTT
NA	TRBJ2-1	TRBV5-1	NA	16	CASSQTGLSSYNEQFF	TGCGCCAGCAGCCAGACTGGCCTGAGCTCCTACAATGAGCAGTTCTTC
once	TRBJ2-4	TRBV9	NA	14	CASSVFDGGHIQYF	TGTGCCAGCAGCGTATTCGACGGGGGGCACATTCAGTACTTC
NA	TRBJ1-1	TRBV5-1	TRBD1	13	CASSLEQGLEAFF	TGCGCCAGCAGCTTGGAACAGGGGCTGGAAGCTTTCTTT
NA	TRBJ2-7	TRBV11-1	NA	14	CASSLSGSAYEQYF	TGTGCCAGCAGCTTATCAGGTTCTGCCTACGAGCAGTACTTC
NA	TRBJ2-1	TRBV6-7	TRBD2	16	CASSYSRGRGSNEQFF	TGTGCCAGCAGTTACTCGAGAGGGAGGGGAAGCAATGAGCAGTTCTTC
once	TRBJ2-7	TRBV27	NA	13	CASSGDISYEQYF	TGTGCCAGCAGTGGGGACATCTCCTACGAGCAGTACTTC
NA	TRBJ2-5	TRBV15	NA	12	CATSRDYGTQYF	TGTGCCACCAGCAGAGACTACGGGACCCAGTACTTC
NA	TRBJ2-5	TRBV6-5	NA	12	CASSGSSETQYF	TGTGCCAGCAGTGGGAGTTCGGAGACCCAGTACTTC
NA	TRBJ2-1	TRBV4-2	NA	13	CASSPQTYNEQFF	TGTGCCAGCAGTCCCCAGACGTACAATGAGCAGTTCTTC
NA	TRBJ1-4	TRBV11-2	TRBD1	16	CASSLTTDRGNEKLFF	TGTGCCAGCAGCCTAACCACGGACAGGGGGAATGAAAAACTGTTTTTT
NA	TRBJ2-7	TRBV12-5	NA	13	CASGLVGRSEQYF	TGTGCTAGTGGTTTGGTGGGGCGTTCCGAGCAGTACTTC
NA	TRBJ2-3	TRBV6-5	NA	15	CASSKGRPSTDTQYF	TGTGCCAGCAGTAAGGGACGGCCGAGCACAGATACGCAGTATTTT
once	TRBJ2-7	TRBV10-2	NA	14	CASRRPDPFNEQYF	TGCGCCAGCAGACGACCGGACCCGTTTAACGAGCAGTACTTC
NA	TRBJ1-4	TRBV6-5	TRBD1	15	CASSYGGTGDEKLFF	TGTGCCAGCAGTTACGGGGGGACAGGGGATGAAAAACTGTTTTTT
NA	TRBJ2-7	TRBV5-6	NA	12	CASSLGGFEQYF	TGTGCCAGCAGCCTGGGAGGTTTCGAGCAGTACTTC
NA	TRBJ1-3	TRBV6-5	NA	12	CASGQGRNTIYF	TGTGCCAGCGGACAAGGACGAAACACCATATATTTT
NA	TRBJ2-7	TRBV20-1	NA	11	CSARNSYEQYF	TGCAGTGCTAGAAATAGCTACGAGCAGTACTTC
NA	TRBJ2-3	TRBV6-4	TRBD2	15	CASSDSAGGIDTQYF	TGTGCCAGCAGTGACTCAGCGGGGGGCATAGATACGCAGTATTTT
NA	TRBJ1-4	TRBV2	TRBD1	15	CASSGRTGDGEKLFF	TGTGCCAGCAGTGGCCGGACAGGGGACGGTGAAAAACTGTTTTTT
few	TRBJ2-1	TRBV6-1	NA	14	CASSVRFSYNEQFF	TGTGCCAGCAGTGTTAGGTTTTCCTACAATGAGCAGTTCTTC
NA	TRBJ1-5	TRBV6-5	TRBD1	14	CASRRTGDNQPQHF	TGTGCCAGCAGGAGGACAGGGGACAATCAGCCCCAGCATTTT
NA	TRBJ1-4	TRBV15	TRBD1	14	CATSRDRGHEKLFF	TGTGCCACCAGCAGAGACAGGGGGCATGAAAAACTGTTTTTT
NA	TRBJ1-1	TRBV19	NA	15	CASSIDRGVNTEAFF	TGTGCCAGTAGTATAGACAGGGGTGTGAACACTGAAGCTTTCTTT
once	TRBJ2-7	TRBV28	TRBD1	15	CASSLVTTRGLEQYF	TGTGCCAGCAGTTTAGTCACTACCAGGGGGCTGGAGCAGTACTTC
NA	TRBJ2-5	TRBV10-3	TRBD2	17	CAIRGTSGRGGQETQYF	TGTGCCATCAGGGGGACTAGCGGGAGAGGGGGGCAAGAGACCCAGTACTTC
NA	TRBJ2-7	TRBV7-6	TRBD1	14	CASSPGQGGYEQYF	TGTGCCAGCAGCCCGGGACAGGGGGGATACGAGCAGTACTTC
NA	TRBJ2-1	TRBV28	TRBD1	13	CASSFGVPGGTFF	TGTGCCAGCAGTTTTGGGGTTCCAGGGGGCACGTTCTTC